The text below deals with one TCR beta chain. Unique molecular identifiers were incorporated into the prepared TCRbeta library. TCRdb redid the calling of the PCR reads with MiXCR, one entry per CDR3 protein. The table has a few hundred thousand distinct CDR3 sequences, about 16% seen once; the top ten hold 3.3%. Deletions cut 0 bases from V and 3 bases from J, with 8 bases between. This CDR3 has 14 residues. Germline V lookup: CDR1 ENHRY, CDR2 SYGVKD. The record originates from a study of T-cell reconstitution after alpha-beta-depleted transplantation in children. The clonotype originates from a human donor who donated a stem cell graft to a child with acute lymphoblastic leukemia. The chain uses TRBV10-3 and TRBJ1-1; D is unclear. This material consisted of PBMCs from the stem cell graft donor, taken from the stem cell graft. The CDR3 bases are TGTGCCATCAGTGAGTCGCATGGGTACACTGAAGCTTTCTTT. It yields the protein CAISESHGYTEAFF.